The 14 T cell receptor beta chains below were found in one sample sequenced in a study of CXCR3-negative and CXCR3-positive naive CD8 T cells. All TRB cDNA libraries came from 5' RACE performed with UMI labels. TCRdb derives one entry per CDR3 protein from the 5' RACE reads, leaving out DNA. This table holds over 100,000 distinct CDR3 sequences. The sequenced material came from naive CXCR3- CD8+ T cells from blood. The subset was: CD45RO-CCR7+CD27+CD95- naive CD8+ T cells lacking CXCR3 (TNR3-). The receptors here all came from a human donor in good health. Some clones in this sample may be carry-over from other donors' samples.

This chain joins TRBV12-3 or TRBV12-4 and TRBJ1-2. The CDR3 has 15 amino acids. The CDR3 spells CASSLEVSRSYGYTF.

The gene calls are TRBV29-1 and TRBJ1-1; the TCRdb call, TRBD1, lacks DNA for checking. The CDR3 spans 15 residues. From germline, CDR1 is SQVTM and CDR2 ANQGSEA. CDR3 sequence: CSVGHPGDRNTEAFF.

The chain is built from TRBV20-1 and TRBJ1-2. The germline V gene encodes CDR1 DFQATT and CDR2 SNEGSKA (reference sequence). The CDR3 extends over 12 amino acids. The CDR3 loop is CSAPLSNYGYTF.

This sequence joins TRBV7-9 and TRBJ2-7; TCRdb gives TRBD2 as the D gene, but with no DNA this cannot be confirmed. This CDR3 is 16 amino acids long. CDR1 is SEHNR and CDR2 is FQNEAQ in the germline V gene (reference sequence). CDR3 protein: CASSLSTASPSYEQYF.

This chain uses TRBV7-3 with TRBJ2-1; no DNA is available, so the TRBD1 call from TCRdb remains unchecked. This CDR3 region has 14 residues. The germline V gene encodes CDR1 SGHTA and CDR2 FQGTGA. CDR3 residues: CASSRYRGGGEQFF.

CDR3 region: CASSLYPRTEGNTEAFF. The rearrangement uses TRBV28 and TRBJ1-1; there is no DNA to check the TCRdb D call of TRBD1. Germline loops: CDR1 MDHEN, CDR2 SYDVKM. This CDR3 region has 17 residues.

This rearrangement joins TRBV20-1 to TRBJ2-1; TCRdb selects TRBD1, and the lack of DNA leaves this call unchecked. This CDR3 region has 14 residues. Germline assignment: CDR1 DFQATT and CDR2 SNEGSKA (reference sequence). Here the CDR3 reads CSARSPHHPGEQFF.

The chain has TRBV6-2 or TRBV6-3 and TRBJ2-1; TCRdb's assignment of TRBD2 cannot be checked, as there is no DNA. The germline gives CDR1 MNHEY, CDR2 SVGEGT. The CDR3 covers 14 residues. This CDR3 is CASGASLSYNEQFF.

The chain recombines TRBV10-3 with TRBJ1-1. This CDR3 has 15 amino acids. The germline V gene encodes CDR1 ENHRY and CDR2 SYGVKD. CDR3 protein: CAISEPETRGTEAFF.

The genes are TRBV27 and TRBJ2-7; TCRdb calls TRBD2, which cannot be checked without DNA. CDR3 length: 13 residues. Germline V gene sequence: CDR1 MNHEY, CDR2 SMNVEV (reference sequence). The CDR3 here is CASSPRVPYEQYF.

CDR3 protein: CASSQDWGQGYGYTF. This chain joins TRBV4-1 and TRBJ1-2; TCRdb's D gene call, TRBD1, goes unchecked for lack of DNA. CDR1 is MGHRA, CDR2 YSYEKL, per germline. This CDR3 contains 15 residues.

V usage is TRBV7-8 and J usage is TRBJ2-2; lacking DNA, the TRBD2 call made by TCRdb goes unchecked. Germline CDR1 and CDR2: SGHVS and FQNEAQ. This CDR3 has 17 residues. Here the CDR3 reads CASSLAIVAGVSGELFF.

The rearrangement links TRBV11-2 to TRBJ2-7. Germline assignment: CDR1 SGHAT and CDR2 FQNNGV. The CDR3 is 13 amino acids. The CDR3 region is CASSLDQGYEQYF.

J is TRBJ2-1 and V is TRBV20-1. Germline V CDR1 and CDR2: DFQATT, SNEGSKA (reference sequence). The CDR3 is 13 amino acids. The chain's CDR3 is CSAREVFGNEQFF.